Here is one TCR beta chain with its context. No cognate antigen has been identified for it. Nothing much larger sits one base from this clone, and base qualities are not available. The sample comes from a study of shared clonotypes between healthy human individuals (dated by TCRdb to 2018 to 2021). Study-wide context: A couple of women and three men aged 18 to 49 years were included in the cohort. For each donor, three plates each were used for CD4 naive and CD4 memory, two plates were used for CD8 naive, and one plate was used for CD8 memory. Blood TCR repertoires of 5 or 6 healthy adults were deeply sequenced to estimate repertoire size and the extent of clonotype sharing between individuals. Different laboratories and diverse techniques were used to prepare libraries and sequence TCR repertoires, to increase sequencing depth and limit assay-specific biases. Each donor's leukapheresis produced roughly between roughly 0.85 and 9.5 billion PBMCs.

The donors were healthy, HIV-negative adults with no recently reported acute infections or vaccinations. Only Caucasian adults living in Nashville, Tennessee, USA were represented among the donors. CD8 memory samples combined magnetically selected CD45RO+ cells with CCR7-negative CD45RA+ effector memory (TemRA) cells. Blood was obtained by leukapheresis, after which PBMCs were separated by Ficoll-Histopaque density gradient centrifugation and cryopreserved in liquid nitrogen vapor phase. Purity and quantity of every magnetically sorted T cell population were checked by analytical flow cytometry. Genomic DNA was isolated from each sorted fraction and quantified by UV absorbance on a Nanodrop 2000c. TCR CDR3 regions were amplified from genomic DNA by multiplex PCR using the deep immunoSEQ assay. Extracted genomic DNA from each cell subset was distributed evenly across all wells of several immunoSEQ 96-well plates, and each plate was treated as a replicate. For sorted subsets, approximately 190 ng of genomic DNA, equivalent to 25,000 to 30,000 T cell genomes, went into each replicate PCR. The purified libraries were quantified using a Qubit 3.0 fluorometer, sized with a Bioanalyzer 2100, and then quantified again using the KAPA Library Quantification kit. Each immunoSEQ 96-well plate was sequenced on its own single-read 150-cycle Illumina NextSeq 550 flow cell. On the authors' methods: Because only junctional sequences without quality scores were contained in the immunoSEQ output, filtering matching that applied to full-length reads could not be performed. Sequences were annotated with PyIR, a Python wrapper for IgBLAST v1.9, using IMGT germline references to assign V/J genes and CDR3. Reads were filtered out if the reads had weak V/J assignments (E-value above 1e-6), no CDR3, stop codons, out-of-frame junctions, or ambiguous translated residues. V3J clonotypes were defined as sequences sharing an identical inferred V gene, J gene, and CDR3 amino acid sequence. Percentage overlap between repertoires was computed as shared unique clonotypes divided by the size of the smaller repertoire. Three approaches were used to assess repertoire richness: RTK rarefaction, the Chao1 estimator, and Recon v2.1 estimates of unobserved clonotypes. OLGA was used to compute generation probabilities for all TCRbeta clonotypes that the gDNA method yielded from a handful of donors. As stored in TCRdb, this immuneACCESS dataset retains in-frame rearrangements with V and J assigned. A fraction of the clones does not appear; measured against another copy, unresolved V genes explain less than half of the discrepancy, and the remainder lacks a known reason. V, J and clone size are taken as reported in that table, and D and trimming were inferred from the DNA itself. The sample data list around 300,000 clones, and 87% of these were observed just once. The ten most abundant clones make up roughly 15% of the sample.

CDR1 and CDR2 are read off the germline V gene as MGHRA and YSYEKL. V loses 5 bases, J loses 2 bases, and the germline ends lie 15 bases apart. The CDR3 covers 15 residues, taking in both the cysteine and the phenylalanine. The entry retains the CDR3 DNA only, 45 bases that are in frame from base 1. Broader findings and caveats from the paper: Larger estimated clonotype richness was generally found for naive subsets than for memory subsets. Only blood was sampled, and tissue TCR repertoires likely differ from those in blood. Incomplete sequencing was indicated by rarefaction of sorted-subset datasets, despite the large sequencing depth. Pairwise subsampling led to the expectation that sequencing depth would affect the degree of clonotype sharing among donors. Because the study included a small number of donors, the genetic and exposure-history diversity represented was limited. Higher generation probabilities were observed for clonotypes shared by all four sorted-subset donors than for non-shared clonotypes. When several donors were compared, the shared fraction of clonotypes was about 5% for naive CD4, roughly 3.4% for naive CD8, more than 2% for memory CD4, and less than 0.5% for memory CD8.

The sequence is built from TRBV4-1 and TRBJ2-5; the D gene is perhaps TRBD2, on 5 matching bases. The sequenced sample was memory CD8+ T cells sorted from blood. According to the study, the label for this sample's cell subset or site signals: CD45RO+ cells pooled with CCR7-negative TemRA cells. The receptor was derived from a man aged 18 to 29 in good health. The CDR3 sequence is CASSTLRGTQETQYF. The nucleotides are TGCGCCAGCAGCACGCTTCGGGGAACTCAAGAGACCCAGTACTTC.